This T cell receptor beta chain was documented in a study of blood T cell repertoires in COVID-19. Sequencing was performed with immunoSEQ multiplex PCR; in TCRdb, only in-frame clones are kept and a portion is missing. The sample carries around 29,000 clones, about nine tenths recorded once. Sequenced: peripheral blood. The sequence was obtained from a human donor with active COVID-19. The donor label of this sample is uncertain.

The CDR3 protein is CASSLDTSVPYNEQFF. The CDR3 DNA reads as TGTGCCAGCAGCCTAGATACTAGCGTCCCCTACAATGAGCAGTTCTTC. The chain couples TRBV7-2 to TRBJ2-1, with TRBD2 matching 7 bases. The CDR3 spans 16 residues. CDR1 SGHTA and CDR2 FQGNSA come from the germline V gene. Germline trimming cut 5 bases from V and 2 bases from J; bases unmatched to any gene: 9. The whole variable domain, remainder taken from reference TRBV7-2 and TRBJ2-1, is GAGVSQSPSNKVTEKGKDVELRCDPISGHTALYWYRQSLGQGLEFLIYFQGNSAPDKSGLPSDRFSAERTGGSVSTLTIQRTQQEDSAVYLCASSLDTSVPYNEQFFGPGTRLTVL.